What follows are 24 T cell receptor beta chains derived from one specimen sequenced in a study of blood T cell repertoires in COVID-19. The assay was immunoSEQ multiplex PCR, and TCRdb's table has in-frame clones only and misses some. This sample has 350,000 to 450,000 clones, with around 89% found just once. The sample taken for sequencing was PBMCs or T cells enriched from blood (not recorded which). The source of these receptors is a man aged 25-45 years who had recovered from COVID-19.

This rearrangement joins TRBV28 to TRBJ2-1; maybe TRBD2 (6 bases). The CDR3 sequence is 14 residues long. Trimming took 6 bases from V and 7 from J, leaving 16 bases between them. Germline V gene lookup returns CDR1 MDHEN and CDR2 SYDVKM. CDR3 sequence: CASSSGSLVNEQFF. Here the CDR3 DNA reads TGTGCCAGCAGCTCCGGGAGTTTGGTGAATGAGCAGTTCTTC.

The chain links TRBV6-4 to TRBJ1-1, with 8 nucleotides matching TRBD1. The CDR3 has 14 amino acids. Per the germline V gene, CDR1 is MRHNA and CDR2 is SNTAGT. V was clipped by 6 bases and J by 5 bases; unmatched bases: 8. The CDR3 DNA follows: TGTGCCAGCAGGGGTCAGGGGGCTGGGACTGAAGCTTTCTTT. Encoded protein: CASRGQGAGTEAFF.

The CDR3 loop is CASRVTGGGYEQYF. The CDR3 bases are TGTGCCAGCAGGGTGACAGGGGGTGGATACGAGCAGTACTTC. The chain joins TRBV28 to TRBJ2-7; 9 bases are shared with TRBD1. V lost 6 bases and J lost 4; bases outside the gene matches: 7. The germline CDR1 and CDR2 sequences are MDHEN and SYDVKM. The CDR3 spans 14 residues.

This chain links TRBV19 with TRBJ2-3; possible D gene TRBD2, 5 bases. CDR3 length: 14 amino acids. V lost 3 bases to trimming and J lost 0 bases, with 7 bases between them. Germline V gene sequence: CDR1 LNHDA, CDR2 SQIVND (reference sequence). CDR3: CASSIERSTDTQYF. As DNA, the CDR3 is TGTGCCAGTAGTATCGAGCGGAGCACAGATACGCAGTATTTT. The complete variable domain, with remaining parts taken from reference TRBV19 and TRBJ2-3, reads DGGITQSPKYLFRKEGQNVTLSCEQNLNHDAMYWYRQDPGQGLRLIYYSQIVNDFQKGDIAEGYSVSREKKESFPLTVTSAQKNPTAFYLCASSIERSTDTQYFGPGTRLTVL.

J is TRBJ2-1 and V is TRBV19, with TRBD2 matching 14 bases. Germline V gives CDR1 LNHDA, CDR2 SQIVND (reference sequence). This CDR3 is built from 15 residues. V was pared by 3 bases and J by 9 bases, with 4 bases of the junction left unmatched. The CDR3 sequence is CASSMTSGRGGEQFF. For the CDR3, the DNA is TGTGCCAGTAGTATGACTAGCGGGAGGGGCGGTGAGCAGTTCTTC.

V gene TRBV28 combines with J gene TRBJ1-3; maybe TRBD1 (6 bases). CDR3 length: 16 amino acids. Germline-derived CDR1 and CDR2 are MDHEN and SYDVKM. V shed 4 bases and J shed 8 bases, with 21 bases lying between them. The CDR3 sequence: CASSSPGMGAGHTIYF. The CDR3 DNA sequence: TGTGCCAGCAGTTCCCCCGGTATGGGGGCAGGCCACACCATATATTTT.

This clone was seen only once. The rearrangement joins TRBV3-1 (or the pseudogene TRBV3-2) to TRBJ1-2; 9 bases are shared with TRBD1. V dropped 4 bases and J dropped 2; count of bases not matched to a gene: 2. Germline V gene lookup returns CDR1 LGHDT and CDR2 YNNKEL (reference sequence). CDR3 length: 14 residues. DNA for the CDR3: TGTGCCAGCAGCCGACAGGGGGTCAACTATGGCTACACCTTC. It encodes CASSRQGVNYGYTF.

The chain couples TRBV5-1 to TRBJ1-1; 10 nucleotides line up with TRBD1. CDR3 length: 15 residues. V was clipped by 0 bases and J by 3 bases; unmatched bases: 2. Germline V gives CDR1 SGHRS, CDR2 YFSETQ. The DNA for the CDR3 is TGCGCCAGCAGCTTGGTTGGGACAGGGGACACTGAAGCTTTCTTT. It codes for CASSLVGTGDTEAFF.

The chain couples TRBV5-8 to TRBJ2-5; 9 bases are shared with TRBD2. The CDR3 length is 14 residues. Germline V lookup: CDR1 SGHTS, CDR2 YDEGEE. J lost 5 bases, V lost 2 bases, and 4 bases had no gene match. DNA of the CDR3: TGTGCCAGCAGCTTCGCTAGCGGGAAGGAGACCCAGTACTTC. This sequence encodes CASSFASGKETQYF. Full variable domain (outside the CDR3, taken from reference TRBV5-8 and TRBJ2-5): EAGVTQSPTHLIKTRGQQATLRCSPISGHTSVYWYQQALGLGLQFLLWYDEGEERNRGNFPPRFSGRQFPNYSSELNVNALELEDSALYLCASSFASGKETQYFGPGTRLLVL.

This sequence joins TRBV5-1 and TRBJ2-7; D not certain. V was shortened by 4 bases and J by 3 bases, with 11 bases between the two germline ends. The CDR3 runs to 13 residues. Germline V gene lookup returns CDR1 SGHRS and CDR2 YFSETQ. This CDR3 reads CASSPHNIYEQYF. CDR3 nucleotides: TGCGCCAGCAGCCCCCATAACATCTACGAGCAGTACTTC.

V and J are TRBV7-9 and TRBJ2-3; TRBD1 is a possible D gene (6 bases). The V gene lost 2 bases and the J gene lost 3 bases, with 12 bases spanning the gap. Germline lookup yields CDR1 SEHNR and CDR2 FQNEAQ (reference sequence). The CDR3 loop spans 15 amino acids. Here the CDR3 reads CASSLMGQGTDTQYF. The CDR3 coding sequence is TGTGCCAGCAGCTTAATGGGACAAGGAACAGATACGCAGTATTTT.

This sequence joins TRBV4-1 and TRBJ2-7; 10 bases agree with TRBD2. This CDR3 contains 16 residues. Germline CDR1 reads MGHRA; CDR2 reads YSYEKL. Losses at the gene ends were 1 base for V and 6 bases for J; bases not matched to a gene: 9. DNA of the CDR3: TGCGCCAGCAGCCAAGGACTTCAGCGGGAGGGTGCCGAGCAGTACTTC. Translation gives CASSQGLQREGAEQYF.

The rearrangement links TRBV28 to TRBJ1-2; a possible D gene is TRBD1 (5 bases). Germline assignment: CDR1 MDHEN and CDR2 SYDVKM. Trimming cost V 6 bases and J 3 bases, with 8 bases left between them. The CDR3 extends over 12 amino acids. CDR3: CASSRQYYGYTF. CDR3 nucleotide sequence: TGTGCCAGCAGCCGACAGTACTATGGCTACACCTTC.

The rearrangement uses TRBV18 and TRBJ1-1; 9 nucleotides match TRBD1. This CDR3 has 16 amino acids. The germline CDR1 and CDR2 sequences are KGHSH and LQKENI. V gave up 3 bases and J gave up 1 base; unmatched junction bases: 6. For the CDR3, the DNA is TGTGCCAGCTCACCGCCCGGACAGGGGAGGAACACTGAAGCTTTCTTT. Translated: CASSPPGQGRNTEAFF.

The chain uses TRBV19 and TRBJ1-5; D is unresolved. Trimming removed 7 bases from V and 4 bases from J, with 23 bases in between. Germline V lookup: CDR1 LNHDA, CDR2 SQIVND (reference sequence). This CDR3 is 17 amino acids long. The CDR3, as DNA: TGTGCCAGTACCTACCTTTCTGGAGGGAAAGGGAATCAGCCCCAGCATTTT. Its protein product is CASTYLSGGKGNQPQHF. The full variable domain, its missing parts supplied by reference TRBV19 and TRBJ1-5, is DGGITQSPKYLFRKEGQNVTLSCEQNLNHDAMYWYRQDPGQGLRLIYYSQIVNDFQKGDIAEGYSVSREKKESFPLTVTSAQKNPTAFYLCASTYLSGGKGNQPQHFGDGTRLSIL.

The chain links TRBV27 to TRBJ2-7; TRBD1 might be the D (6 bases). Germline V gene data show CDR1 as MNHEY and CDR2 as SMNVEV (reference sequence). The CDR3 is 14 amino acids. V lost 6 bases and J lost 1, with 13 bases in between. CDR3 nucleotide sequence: TGTGCCAGCAGCCGACTCAGGGGTTCCTACGAGCAGTACTTC. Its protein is CASSRLRGSYEQYF.

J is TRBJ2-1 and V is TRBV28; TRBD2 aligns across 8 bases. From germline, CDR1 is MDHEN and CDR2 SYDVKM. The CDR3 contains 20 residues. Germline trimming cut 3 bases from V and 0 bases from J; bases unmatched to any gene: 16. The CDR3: CASSFPPKVLAGNSYNEQFF. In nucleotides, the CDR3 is TGTGCCAGCAGTTTCCCACCCAAGGTGCTAGCGGGTAACTCCTACAATGAGCAGTTCTTC.

The CDR3: CASSQAGVQETQYF. CDR3 DNA: TGTGCCAGCAGCCAAGCAGGGGTCCAAGAGACCCAGTACTTC. The genes are TRBV3-1 (or the pseudogene TRBV3-2) and TRBJ2-5, with D possibly matching TRBD1 (6 bases). The germline V gene encodes CDR1 LGHDT and CDR2 YNNKEL (reference sequence). The germline V and J ends were trimmed by 1 base and 1 base, with 7 bases remaining between them. The CDR3 has 14 residues.

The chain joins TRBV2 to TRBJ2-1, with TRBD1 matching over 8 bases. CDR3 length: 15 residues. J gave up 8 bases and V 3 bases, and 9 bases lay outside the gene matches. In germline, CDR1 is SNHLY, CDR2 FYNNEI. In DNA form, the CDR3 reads TGTGCCAGCAGTGAGGGTGACAGGGGACTCCATGAGCAGTTCTTC. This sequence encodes CASSEGDRGLHEQFF.

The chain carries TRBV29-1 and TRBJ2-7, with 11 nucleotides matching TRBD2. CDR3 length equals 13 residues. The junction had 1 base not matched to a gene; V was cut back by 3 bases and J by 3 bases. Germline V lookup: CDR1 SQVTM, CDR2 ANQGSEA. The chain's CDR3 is CSVDTSGSYEQYF. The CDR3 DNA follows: TGCAGCGTTGATACTAGCGGGAGCTACGAGCAGTACTTC.

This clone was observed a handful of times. In DNA form, the CDR3 reads TGTGCCAGCAGCTCATTACAGGGGGCCAGCAATCAGCCCCAGCATTTT. This translates into CASSSLQGASNQPQHF. V gene TRBV11-2 combines with J gene TRBJ1-5, with 9 bases identical to TRBD1. The trim removed 4 bases at V and 1 base at J, leaving 5 bases unmatched. The CDR3 is made up of 16 amino acids. The germline V gene encodes CDR1 SGHAT and CDR2 FQNNGV.

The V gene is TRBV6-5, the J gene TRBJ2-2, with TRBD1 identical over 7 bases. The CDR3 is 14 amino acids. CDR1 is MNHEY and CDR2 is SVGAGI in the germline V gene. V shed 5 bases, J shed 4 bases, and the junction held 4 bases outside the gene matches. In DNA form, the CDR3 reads TGTGCCAGCAGTCAACAGGGGTTCACCGGGGAGCTGTTTTTT. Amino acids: CASSQQGFTGELFF.

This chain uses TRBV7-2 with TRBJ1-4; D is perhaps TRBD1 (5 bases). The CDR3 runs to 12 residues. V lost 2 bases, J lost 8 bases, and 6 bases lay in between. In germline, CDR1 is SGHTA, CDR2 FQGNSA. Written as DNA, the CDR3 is TGTGCCAGCAGCTTAAACAGGGAAAAACTGTTTTTT. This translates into CASSLNREKLFF.

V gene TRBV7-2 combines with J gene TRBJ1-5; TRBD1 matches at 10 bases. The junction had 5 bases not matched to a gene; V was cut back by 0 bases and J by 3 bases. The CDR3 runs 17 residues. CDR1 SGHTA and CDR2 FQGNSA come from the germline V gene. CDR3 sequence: CASSLATGGWINQPQHF. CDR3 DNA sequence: TGTGCCAGCAGCTTAGCGACAGGGGGCTGGATCAATCAGCCCCAGCATTTT.